Given below is one T cell receptor beta chain in context. Its antigen is still unknown. The data were produced by immunoSEQ multiplex PCR, yet TCRdb's version contains in-frame clones alone and is incomplete. The sample shows some 150,000 clones, 93% of them seen only once. This specimen comes from a study of OX40 agonist ivuxolimab in advanced cancers. Study in general: At doses from 0.01 to 10 mg/kg, patients were given intravenous ivuxolimab every 2 weeks.

Study results and caveats: There were, on average, more expanded clones in CD8+ T cells than in CD4+.

Excluded were patients having autoimmune disease history or systemic immunosuppression. Trimming took off 8 bases at V and 8 bases at J, with 27 bases between the two ends. There are 17 residues in the CDR3. Germline V gene data show CDR1 as LNHDA and CDR2 as SQIVND (reference sequence). This material consisted of CD4+ or CD8+ T cells sorted from blood, taken in a trial of the OX40 agonist ivuxolimab. The sequence was collected from an adult with an advanced solid tumor such as melanoma, head and neck, liver or kidney cancer. The V gene is TRBV19, the J gene TRBJ1-4, with D unclear. The CDR3 reads CASRKADATRFLEKLFF. For the CDR3, the DNA is TGTGCCAGTCGCAAAGCCGACGCGACCAGGTTCCTGGAAAAACTGTTTTTT.